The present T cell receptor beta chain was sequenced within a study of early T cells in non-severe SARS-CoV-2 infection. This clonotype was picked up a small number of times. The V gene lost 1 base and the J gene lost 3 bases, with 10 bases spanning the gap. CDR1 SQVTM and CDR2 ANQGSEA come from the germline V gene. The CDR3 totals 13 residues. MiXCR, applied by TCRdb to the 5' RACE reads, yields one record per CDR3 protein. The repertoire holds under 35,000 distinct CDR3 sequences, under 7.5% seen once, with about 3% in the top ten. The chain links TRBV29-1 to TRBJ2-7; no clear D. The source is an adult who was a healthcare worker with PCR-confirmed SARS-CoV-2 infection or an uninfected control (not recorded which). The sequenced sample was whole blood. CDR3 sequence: CSVEGQPGYEQYF. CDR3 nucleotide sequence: TGCAGCGTTGAAGGCCAGCCTGGCTACGAGCAGTACTTC.